Below, 13 T cell receptor beta chains from the same sample are listed, as sequenced in a study of T-cell reconstitution after alpha-beta-depleted transplantation in children. For TCRbeta, the library was prepared with unique molecular identifiers. TCRdb reprocessed the PCR reads with MiXCR, giving one entry per CDR3 protein. In the table there are 200,000 to 250,000 distinct CDR3 sequences, approximately 9% of which are singletons. The input for sequencing was PBMCs from the stem cell graft donor, taken from the stem cell graft. The receptor set was obtained from a human donor who donated a stem cell graft to a child with acute lymphoblastic leukemia.

This clonotype occurred a few times. This sequence joins TRBV2 and TRBJ2-1; D assignment may be TRBD1 or TRBD2 (6 bases each). V was trimmed by 2 bases and J by 9 bases, leaving 14 bases between them. CDR1 is SNHLY, CDR2 FYNNEI, per germline. The CDR3 consists of 14 residues. The CDR3: CASSESGASAEQFF. CDR3 in DNA: TGTGCCAGCAGTGAATCGGGGGCCTCGGCTGAGCAGTTCTTC.

This clonotype was seen ten or more times. The V gene is TRBV29-1, the J gene TRBJ1-1; a possible D gene is TRBD1 (5 bases). This CDR3 has 15 amino acids. Germline CDR1 and CDR2: SQVTM and ANQGSEA. Trimming cost V 4 bases and J 0 bases, with 15 bases left between them. DNA for the CDR3: TGCAGCGTTGTCCCAAAGAGGGGAATGAACACTGAAGCTTTCTTT. The encoded protein is CSVVPKRGMNTEAFF.

This clonotype was seen many times. At one boundary the junction diverges from the germline segment, which might be a read error. The CDR3 protein is CASSPGTGGTEAFF. The CDR3 bases are TGTGCCAGCAGTCCCGGGACAGGAGGTACTGAAGCTTTCTTT. The chain has TRBV5-1 and TRBJ1-1, with 8 bases matching TRBD1. The CDR3 is made up of 14 amino acids. Germline V gene data show CDR1 as SGHRS and CDR2 as YFSETQ.

V and J are TRBV5-1 and TRBJ2-7, with D perhaps TRBD1 (5 bases). The CDR3 spans 13 residues. V gave up 4 bases and J gave up 2 bases, with 10 bases separating them. The germline gives CDR1 SGHRS, CDR2 YFSETQ. CDR3 nucleotide sequence: TGCGCCAGCAGCCCCAGGGATACCTACGAGCAGTACTTC. Amino acid sequence: CASSPRDTYEQYF. Supplemented by reference TRBV5-1 and TRBJ2-7, the full variable domain reads KAGVTQTPRYLIKTRGQQVTLSCSPISGHRSVSWYQQTPGQGLQFLFEYFSETQRNKGNFPGRFSGRQFSNSRSEMNVSTLELGDSALYLCASSPRDTYEQYFGPGTRLTVT.

This chain links TRBV6-5 with TRBJ2-7; TRBD1 might be the D (5 bases). The CDR3 is 14 amino acids. V lost 2 bases and J lost 7, with 15 bases in between. CDR1 and CDR2 (germline): MNHEY, SVGAGI. The chain's CDR3 is CASSYGGREEEQYF. DNA for the CDR3: TGTGCCAGCAGTTACGGCGGCAGGGAAGAGGAGCAGTACTTC.

This clonotype was seen a handful of times. The DNA for the CDR3 is TGTGCCAGCAGTTTAGGGGTCCCAGACGAGCAGTACTTC. It encodes CASSLGVPDEQYF. The rearrangement uses TRBV12-3 or TRBV12-4 and TRBJ2-7; D is ambiguous. V lost 1 base and J lost 5, with 9 bases in between. This CDR3 has 13 residues.

The CDR3 nucleotides are TGCGCCAGCAGCTCCCTAGGAGAGACCCAGTACTTC. It translates to CASSSLGETQYF. This chain links TRBV5-1 with TRBJ2-5; no reliable D call. In germline, CDR1 is SGHRS, CDR2 YFSETQ. Deletions cut 3 bases from V and 4 bases from J, with 7 bases between. The CDR3 consists of 12 residues. Looking up the rest from reference TRBV5-1 and TRBJ2-5 gives the full variable domain: KAGVTQTPRYLIKTRGQQVTLSCSPISGHRSVSWYQQTPGQGLQFLFEYFSETQRNKGNFPGRFSGRQFSNSRSEMNVSTLELGDSALYLCASSSLGETQYFGPGTRLLVL.

This clonotype was counted between two and nine times. The V gene is TRBV7-6, the J gene TRBJ1-2; D might be TRBD1 (5 bases). The V and J ends lost 4 bases and 6 bases respectively, with 9 bases between them. Germline V gene data show CDR1 as SGHVS and CDR2 as FNYEAQ. The CDR3 spans 12 residues. The CDR3 nucleotides are TGTGCCAGCAGCTCCCGGGGGGATGGCTACACCTTC. Translated: CASSSRGDGYTF.

The rearrangement uses TRBV11-2 and TRBJ1-1; 8 bases align to TRBD1. Germline V gene lookup returns CDR1 SGHAT and CDR2 FQNNGV. V lost 5 bases and J lost 4; bases outside the gene matches: 6. This CDR3 spans 14 amino acids. CDR3 amino acids: CASSPDRGVTEAFF. The CDR3 DNA is TGTGCCAGCAGCCCTGACAGGGGAGTCACTGAAGCTTTCTTT.

The sample holds many counts of this clonotype. This chain connects TRBV6-2 or TRBV6-3 to TRBJ2-7; D is undetermined. Trimming cost V 5 bases and J 3 bases, with 14 bases left between them. CDR1 is MNHEY, CDR2 SVGEGT, per germline. This CDR3 has 14 amino acids. The CDR3 DNA is TGTGCCAGCAGTGTGTTGGTTTCTGACTACGAGCAGTACTTC. Amino acids: CASSVLVSDYEQYF.

This clonotype appeared many times. The chain carries TRBV15 and TRBJ2-7, with D unclear. The CDR3 sequence is 12 residues long. V lost 3 bases and J lost 3, with 6 bases in between. The germline V gene encodes CDR1 LNHNV and CDR2 YYDKDF (reference sequence). The CDR3 DNA follows: TGTGCCACCAGCAGGGACGGCTACGAGCAGTACTTC. This translates into CATSRDGYEQYF.

This clonotype was detected ten times or more. This rearrangement joins TRBV20-1 to TRBJ2-5; 10 positions agree with TRBD2. The CDR3 has 14 residues. V lost 6 bases and J lost 5; bases outside the gene matches: 9. Germline values: CDR1 DFQATT, CDR2 SNEGSKA (reference sequence). CDR3 nucleotides: TGCAGTGCCCTCGGACTAGCGGAGAGGGAGACCCAGTACTTC. This gives the protein CSALGLAERETQYF.

This clonotype was seen only a few times. V and J are TRBV5-1 and TRBJ2-5; D is unresolved. The CDR3 sequence is 14 residues long. Germline V gives CDR1 SGHRS, CDR2 YFSETQ. The V end was cut by 1 base, the J end by 1 base, with 8 bases between. Here the CDR3 DNA reads TGCGCCAGCAGCTTGATGGGGATCCAAGAGACCCAGTACTTC. Translating it yields CASSLMGIQETQYF.